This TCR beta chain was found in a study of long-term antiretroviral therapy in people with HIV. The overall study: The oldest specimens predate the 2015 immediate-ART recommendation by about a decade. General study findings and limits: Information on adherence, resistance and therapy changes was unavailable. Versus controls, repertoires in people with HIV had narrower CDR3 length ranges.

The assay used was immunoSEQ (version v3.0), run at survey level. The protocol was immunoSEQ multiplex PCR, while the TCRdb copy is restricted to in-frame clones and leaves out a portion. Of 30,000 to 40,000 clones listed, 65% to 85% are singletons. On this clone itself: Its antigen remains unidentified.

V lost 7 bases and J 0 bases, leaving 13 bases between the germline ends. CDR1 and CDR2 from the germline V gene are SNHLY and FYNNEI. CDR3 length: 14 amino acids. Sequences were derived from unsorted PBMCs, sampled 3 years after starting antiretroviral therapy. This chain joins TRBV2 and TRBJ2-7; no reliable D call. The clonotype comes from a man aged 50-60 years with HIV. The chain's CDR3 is CASKSNDISYEQYF. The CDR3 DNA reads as TGTGCCAGCAAAAGCAACGACATCTCCTACGAGCAGTACTTC.